The 2 T cell receptor beta chains below were found in one sample sequenced in a study of technical replicates of blood from a few donors. This table comes from immunoSEQ multiplex PCR, and its TCRdb copy is limited to in-frame clones, with some not included. The sample includes around 70,000 clones, more than 85% of them seen just once. Sequencing was performed on T cells isolated from PBMCs. These receptors all come from a human donor in good health.

The V and J genes are TRBV28 and TRBJ2-7; 15 nucleotides line up with TRBD2. V lost 4 bases to trimming and J lost 4 bases; unmatched junction nucleotides: 14. The CDR3 length is 19 residues. Germline CDR1 and CDR2: MDHEN and SYDVKM. CDR3 DNA: TGTGCCAGCAGTTCCCTCGGACTAGCGGGAGGGCATGAAGGGTACGAGCAGTACTTC. Residues: CASSSLGLAGGHEGYEQYF.

The table lists this clone with a count of one. V gene TRBV6-6 combines with J gene TRBJ2-7; no definite D call. Per germline, CDR1 MNHNY and CDR2 SVGAGI (reference sequence). Trimming took off 8 bases at V and 3 bases at J, with 14 bases between the two ends. The CDR3 extends over 13 amino acids. DNA for the CDR3: TGTGCCAGCCACCCGACTCTGGACTACGAGCAGTACTTC. It codes for CASHPTLDYEQYF.